This section outlines one T cell receptor beta chain sequence together with its context. Its antigen is unknown. The data derive from a study of T cell responses to AZD1222 COVID-19 vaccine. Study results and caveats: Among spike-specific TCRs, nearly half reportedly target unmutated variant regions. The donor cohort was predominantly white British with a female majority, and clonal diversity may have been underestimated. With dominance at 160-218 and 743-854, vaccine-associated CD4 TCRs spanned spike.

TCRdb keeps only in-frame clones here, not all; method: immunoSEQ multiplex PCR. The sample carries some 150,000 clones, more than 70% recorded once. CDR1 MNHEY and CDR2 SVGAGI come from the germline V gene. The CDR3 length is 14 residues. The V and J ends lost 6 bases and 10 bases, in that order; junction bases with no gene match: 12. The specimen was peripheral blood, collected on day 0 of AZD1222 vaccination. The chain employs TRBV6-5 and TRBJ1-1; 9 nucleotides agree with TRBD1. The receptor was isolated from an adult in good health. Here the CDR3 reads CASRPGQGGQGAFF. CDR3 nucleotides: TGTGCCAGCAGGCCGGGACAGGGCGGCCAAGGAGCTTTCTTT.